The 21 T cell receptor beta chains below come from one sample, sequenced in a study of blood T cell repertoires in COVID-19. Clones were read by immunoSEQ multiplex PCR, and TCRdb kept only the in-frame ones, dropping some. The sample contains under 300,000 clones, 70% to 85% of which appear only once. Input material: peripheral blood. The receptors originated from a woman between 35 and 50 years old who had recovered from COVID-19.

This clone was observed a few times. This chain links TRBV27 with TRBJ1-5; D is perhaps TRBD1 (5 bases). Germline values: CDR1 MNHEY, CDR2 SMNVEV (reference sequence). This CDR3 spans 14 amino acids. Deletions cut 3 bases from V and 4 bases from J, with 10 bases between. CDR3 protein: CASSFLGTNQPQHF. The DNA of the CDR3 is TGTGCCAGCAGTTTTCTGGGGACTAATCAGCCCCAGCATTTT.

This clone appeared a single time. The chain has TRBV6-5 and TRBJ2-7, with 7 positions matching TRBD1. After removal of 10 bases from V and 8 bases from J, the junction contained 8 bases not matched to a gene. The CDR3 has 11 residues. The germline gives CDR1 MNHEY, CDR2 SVGAGI. The CDR3: CATRTGAKQYF. The CDR3 region has the DNA TGTGCCACCAGAACAGGGGCGAAGCAGTACTTC.

V and J are TRBV5-1 and TRBJ1-5; maybe TRBD1 (5 bases). The CDR3 consists of 15 residues. CDR1 is SGHRS, CDR2 YFSETQ, per germline. V lost 1 base to trimming and J lost 3 bases, with 11 bases between them. The DNA for the CDR3 is TGCGCCAGCAGCTTGTGGCCAGGGAACAATCAGCCCCAGCATTTT. This codes for CASSLWPGNNQPQHF.

The J gene is TRBJ1-6, the V gene TRBV2; TRBD1 agrees at 8 bases. Germline V gives CDR1 SNHLY, CDR2 FYNNEI. CDR3 size: 13 residues. V was clipped by 8 bases and J by 7 bases; unmatched bases: 4. The CDR3 protein is CASGGQGNSPLHF. Written as DNA, the CDR3 is TGTGCCAGCGGAGGACAGGGCAATTCACCCCTCCACTTT.

This clone was detected only a few times. The chain couples TRBV7-2 to TRBJ1-2, with D possibly TRBD1 on 6 matching bases. The germline gives CDR1 SGHTA, CDR2 FQGNSA. CDR3 length: 12 amino acids. V shed 1 base and J shed 9 bases, with 9 bases lying between them. The CDR3 coding sequence is TGTGCCAGCAGCTTAGTAGGACAGAGCTACACCTTC. Encoded protein: CASSLVGQSYTF.

The sample holds one count of this clone. V is TRBV29-1 and J is TRBJ1-2; 7 bases fit TRBD1. The length of the CDR3 is 13 residues. V lost 5 bases to trimming and J lost 8 bases; unmatched junction nucleotides: 11. Germline V gene sequence: CDR1 SQVTM, CDR2 ANQGSEA. CDR3 nucleotides: TGCAGCGTTAAAGCGGGACAGCTGCTCGGCTACACCTTC. Amino acid sequence: CSVKAGQLLGYTF. The complete variable domain, with remaining parts taken from reference TRBV29-1 and TRBJ1-2, reads SAVISQKPSRDICQRGTSLTIQCQVDSQVTMMFWYRQQPGQSLTLIATANQGSEATYESGFVIDKFPISRPNLTFSTLTVSNMSPEDSSIYLCSVKAGQLLGYTFGSGTRLTVV.

This clone came up a few times. Other DNA sequences within the sample encode an identical CDR3. CDR3 nucleotide sequence: TGTGCCAGCTCACCACCCACAGGGGGAAACACCGGGGAGCTGTTTTTT. It is translated as CASSPPTGGNTGELFF. The chain has TRBV18 and TRBJ2-2; TRBD1 matches 8 bases. Germline V gene sequence: CDR1 KGHSH, CDR2 LQKENI. The V and J ends lost 0 bases and 2 bases, in that order; junction bases with no gene match: 2. CDR3 size: 16 residues.

The chain couples TRBV4-3 to TRBJ2-7; TRBD2 aligns across 8 bases. The J segment lost 2 bases and the V segment lost 0 bases, leaving 3 bases of the junction unmatched. The length of the CDR3 is 15 residues. Germline CDR1 is LGHNA and CDR2 is YSLEER. CDR3 sequence: CASSQDAGGPYEQYF. The CDR3 bases are TGCGCCAGCAGCCAAGACGCGGGGGGCCCCTACGAGCAGTACTTC.

V and J are TRBV7-2 and TRBJ2-1, with TRBD2 as a possible D gene (6 bases). The CDR3 is 15 amino acids. The V gene lost 5 bases and the J gene lost 4 bases, with 15 bases spanning the gap. The germline CDR1 and CDR2 sequences are SGHTA and FQGNSA. The CDR3 DNA follows: TGTGCCAGCAGCCAGGGACCCGGGGGTTACAATGAGCAGTTCTTC. As protein: CASSQGPGGYNEQFF.

The V gene is TRBV9, the J gene TRBJ2-5; D gene ambiguous. This CDR3 contains 13 residues. Germline V gene sequence: CDR1 SGDLS, CDR2 YYNGEE. Trimming took off 4 bases at V and 2 bases at J, with 9 bases between the two ends. CDR3 DNA sequence: TGTGCCAGCAGCCCCCTCAGTCAAGAGACCCAGTACTTC. This sequence encodes CASSPLSQETQYF.

J is TRBJ2-3 and V is TRBV5-1; a possible D gene is TRBD1 (6 bases). CDR1 is SGHRS, CDR2 YFSETQ, per germline. This CDR3 has 16 residues. V shed 0 bases and J shed 6 bases, with 17 bases lying between them. CDR3 nucleotides: TGCGCCAGCAGCTTGGAAGGGGGACCGATATCGGATACGCAGTATTTT. Its protein product is CASSLEGGPISDTQYF.

This clone was found once. The chain has TRBV30 and TRBJ2-7; D is ambiguous. Germline CDR1 and CDR2: GTSNPN and SVGIG (reference sequence). This CDR3 comprises 13 residues. The V end lost 4 bases, the J end lost 3 bases, and 13 bases lay between the germline ends. Here the CDR3 DNA reads TGTGCCTGGACTCAGGTATCGGTCTACGAGCAGTACTTC. Protein sequence: CAWTQVSVYEQYF.

As to this clone: The sample has other DNA sequences that encode this CDR3 too. V and J are TRBV6-5 and TRBJ2-1; D is undetermined. Germline V gives CDR1 MNHEY, CDR2 SVGAGI. V lost 2 bases to trimming and J lost 0 bases, with 5 bases between them. This CDR3 is 14 amino acids long. CDR3 sequence: CASSYSSSYNEQFF. Written as DNA, the CDR3 is TGTGCCAGCAGTTACAGTAGCTCCTACAATGAGCAGTTCTTC.

This clone was seen many times. The V call is TRBV2, the J call TRBJ1-6; D perhaps matches TRBD1 (5 bases). This CDR3 has 16 amino acids. Germline V gene sequence: CDR1 SNHLY, CDR2 FYNNEI. The germline V and J ends were trimmed by 7 bases and 8 bases, with 21 bases remaining between them. CDR3 coding DNA: TGTGCCAGCAAGTCGGGAGGGGCGGGACGTGATTCACCCCTCCACTTT. It specifies CASKSGGAGRDSPLHF.

Only a few counts were recorded for this clone. The chain uses TRBV12-5 and TRBJ1-5; no definite D call. Germline V gene data show CDR1 as LGHNT and CDR2 as FRNRAP. V shed 8 bases and J shed 3 bases, with 14 bases lying between them. The CDR3 spans 14 residues. CDR3 coding DNA: TGTGCTAGTTCCCAAGACGGGTCCAATCAGCCCCAGCATTTT. Amino acid sequence: CASSQDGSNQPQHF. Full variable domain (remainder filled in from reference TRBV12-5 and TRBJ1-5): DARVTQTPRHKVTEMGQEVTMRCQPILGHNTVFWYRQTMMQGLELLAYFRNRAPLDDSGMPKDRFSAEMPDATLATLKIQPSEPRDSAVYFCASSQDGSNQPQHFGDGTRLSIL.

V usage is TRBV9 and J usage is TRBJ1-2; 11 bases line up with TRBD1. CDR1 SGDLS and CDR2 YYNGEE come from the germline V gene. There are 17 residues in the CDR3. With V trimmed by 4 bases and J by 4 bases, 12 bases remained unmatched. The CDR3 region has the DNA TGTGCCAGCAGCTTAGGGACAGGGGGAATCACAGCCTATGGCTACACCTTC. Its protein is CASSLGTGGITAYGYTF.

J is TRBJ2-7 and V is TRBV6-1, with 9 bases aligning to TRBD1. V lost 4 bases, J lost 3 bases, and 10 bases stayed unmatched. Germline lookup yields CDR1 MNHNS and CDR2 SASEGT. CDR3 length: 16 residues. The CDR3 protein is CASSATRTGEIYEQYF. Here the CDR3 DNA reads TGTGCCAGCAGTGCTACAAGGACAGGGGAGATCTACGAGCAGTACTTC.

The V call is TRBV30, the J call TRBJ2-7; no definite D call. V was pared by 0 bases and J by 2 bases, with 5 bases between. Germline V gene sequence: CDR1 GTSNPN, CDR2 SVGIG (reference sequence). The CDR3 contains 12 residues. In DNA form, the CDR3 reads TGTGCCTGGAGTGTAACTACCTACGAGCAGTACTTC. Protein product: CAWSVTTYEQYF.

The V gene is TRBV28, the J gene TRBJ1-4, with D possibly TRBD1 on 5 matching bases. V lost 7 bases and J lost 8, with 11 bases in between. This CDR3 is 12 amino acids long. Germline-derived CDR1 and CDR2 are MDHEN and SYDVKM. Written as DNA, the CDR3 is TGTGCCAGCACCCCAGGGCGGGAAAAACTGTTTTTT. It translates to CASTPGREKLFF.

The chain has TRBV4-3 and TRBJ2-5; 11 nucleotides line up with TRBD2. The V and J ends lost 0 bases and 1 base, in that order; junction bases with no gene match: 13. The V gene's germline CDR1 is LGHNA and CDR2 YSLEER. This CDR3 has 20 residues. CDR3 residues: CASSQDRGSGGARIQETQYF. The CDR3 coding sequence is TGCGCCAGCAGCCAAGATCGCGGTAGCGGGGGGGCTCGAATCCAAGAGACCCAGTACTTC.

The chain links TRBV11-3 to TRBJ2-5, with TRBD1 matching over 7 bases. CDR1 is SGHNT and CDR2 is YENEEA in the germline V gene. The CDR3 has 16 amino acids. The V and J ends lost 5 bases and 5 bases, in that order; junction bases with no gene match: 14. The CDR3 DNA reads TGTGCCAGCAGCCCCCGGACTGGTCAGGGGGTGGAGACCCAGTACTTC. The encoded protein is CASSPRTGQGVETQYF.